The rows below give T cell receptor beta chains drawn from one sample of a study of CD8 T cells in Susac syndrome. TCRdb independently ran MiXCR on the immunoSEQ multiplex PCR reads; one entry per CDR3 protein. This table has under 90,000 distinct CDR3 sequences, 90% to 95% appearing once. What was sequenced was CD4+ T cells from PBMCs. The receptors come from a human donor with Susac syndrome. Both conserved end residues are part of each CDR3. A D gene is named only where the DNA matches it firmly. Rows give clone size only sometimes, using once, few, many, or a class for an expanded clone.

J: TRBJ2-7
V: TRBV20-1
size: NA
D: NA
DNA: TGCAGTGCTAGAGATCCTGCCCGAAGACCGAGCTCCTACGAGCAGTACTTC
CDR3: CSARDPARRPSSYEQYF

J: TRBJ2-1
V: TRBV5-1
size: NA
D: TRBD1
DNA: TGCGCCAGCAGCTTGCTGGGACAGGGATACAATGAGCAGTTCTTC
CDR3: CASSLLGQGYNEQFF

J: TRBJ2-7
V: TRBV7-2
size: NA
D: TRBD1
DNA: TGTGCCAGCAGCACCAACAGGGGAACCTACGAGCAGTACTTC
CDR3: CASSTNRGTYEQYF

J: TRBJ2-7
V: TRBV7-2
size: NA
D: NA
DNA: TGTGCCAGCAGCCCCCCCGGAGGTATGGCCTACGAGCAGTACTTC
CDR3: CASSPPGGMAYEQYF

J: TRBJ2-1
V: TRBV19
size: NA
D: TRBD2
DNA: TGTGCCAGTAGTACGCGGGAGGGGGGTGAGCAGTTCTTC
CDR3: CASSTREGGEQFF

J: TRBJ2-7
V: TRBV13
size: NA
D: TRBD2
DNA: TGTGCCAGCAGCCCCTATGGCGTTGATAGCGGGAGGAACGAGCAGTACTTC
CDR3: CASSPYGVDSGRNEQYF

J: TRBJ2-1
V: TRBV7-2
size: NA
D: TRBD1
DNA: TGTGCCAGCGGTGGGGACAGGGGGCGCAATGAGCAGTTCTTC
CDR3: CASGGDRGRNEQFF

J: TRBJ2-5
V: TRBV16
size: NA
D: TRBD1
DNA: TGTGCCAGCAGTGTTGGGACAGGGTACCAAGAGACCCAGTACTTC
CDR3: CASSVGTGYQETQYF

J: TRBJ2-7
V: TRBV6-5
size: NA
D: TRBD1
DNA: TGTGCCAGCAGCCCCGGGACAGGCTTCTACGAGCAGTACTTC
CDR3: CASSPGTGFYEQYF

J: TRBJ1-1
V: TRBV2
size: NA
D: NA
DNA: TGTGCCAGCAAATTGGGTGAAGCTTTCTTT
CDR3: CASKLGEAFF

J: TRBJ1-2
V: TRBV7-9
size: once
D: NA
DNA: TGTGCCAGCAGCTTAGTTGATGGCTACACCTTC
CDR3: CASSLVDGYTF

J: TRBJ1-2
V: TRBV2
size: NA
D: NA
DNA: TGTGCCAGCAGGCAGGGTTTAGAGAATGGCTACACCTTC
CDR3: CASRQGLENGYTF

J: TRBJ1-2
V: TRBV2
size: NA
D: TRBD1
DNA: TGTGCCAGCAGTGAGGCGGGACAGTTCTATGGCTACACCTTC
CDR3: CASSEAGQFYGYTF

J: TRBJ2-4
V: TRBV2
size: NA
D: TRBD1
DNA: TGTGCCAGCAGTGGGGGACAGGGGTTGAACATTCAGTACTTC
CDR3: CASSGGQGLNIQYF

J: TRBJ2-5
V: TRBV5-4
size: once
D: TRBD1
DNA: TGTGCCAGCGGCGAGACAGGGACAGTAGGGGAGACCCAGTACTTC
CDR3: CASGETGTVGETQYF

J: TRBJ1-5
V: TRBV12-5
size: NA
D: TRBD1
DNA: TGTGCTAGTGGAGGGGGGACAGGGGGTCCCCAGCATTTT
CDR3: CASGGGTGGPQHF

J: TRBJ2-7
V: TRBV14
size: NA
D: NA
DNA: TGTGCCAGCAGCCTGGGAGGTAGCGGATTGGCCTACGAGCAGTACTTC
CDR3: CASSLGGSGLAYEQYF

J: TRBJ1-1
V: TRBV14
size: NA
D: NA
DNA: TGTGCCAGCAGCCAAGACAAGGTCACTGAAGCTTTCTTT
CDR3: CASSQDKVTEAFF

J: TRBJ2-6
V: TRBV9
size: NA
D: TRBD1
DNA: TGTGCCAGCAGCCAGGGGGAGGTCCTGACTTTC
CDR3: CASSQGEVLTF

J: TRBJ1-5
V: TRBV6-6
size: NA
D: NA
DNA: TGTGCCAGCAGCGAGGTCAGGGGTAATCAGCCCCAGCATTTT
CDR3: CASSEVRGNQPQHF

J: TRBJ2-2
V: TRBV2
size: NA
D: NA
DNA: TGTGCCAGCAGTGAAATAGGGTACGGGGAGCTGTTTTTT
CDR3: CASSEIGYGELFF

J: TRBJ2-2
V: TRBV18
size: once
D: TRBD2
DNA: TGTGCCAGCTCCCAAACAGCGGGGAGCATCGGGGAGCTGTTTTTT
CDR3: CASSQTAGSIGELFF

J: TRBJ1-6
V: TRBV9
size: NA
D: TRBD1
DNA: TGTGCCAGCAGCCCGGGACAGGGTTTTGATTCACCCCTCCACTTT
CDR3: CASSPGQGFDSPLHF

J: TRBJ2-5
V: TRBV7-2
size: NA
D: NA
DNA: TGTGCCAGCAGCTTAGCTCGCGCTCTAGATTGGGGCGGTGAGACCCAGTACTTC
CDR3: CASSLARALDWGGETQYF

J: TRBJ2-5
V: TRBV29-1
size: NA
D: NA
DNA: TGCAGCGTTCGCGGACAGTCAGAGACCCAGTACTTC
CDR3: CSVRGQSETQYF

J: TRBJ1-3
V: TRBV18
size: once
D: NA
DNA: TGTGCCAGCTCACCATCGGATCAAGGGCCTATTGGAAACACCATATATTTT
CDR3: CASSPSDQGPIGNTIYF

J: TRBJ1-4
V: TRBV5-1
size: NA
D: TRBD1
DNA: TGCGCCAGCAGCGAGGGACAGGGTATTGTTAATGAAAAACTGTTTTTT
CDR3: CASSEGQGIVNEKLFF

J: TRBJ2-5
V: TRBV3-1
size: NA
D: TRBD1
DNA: TGTGCCAGCAGCGGCCGACAGGGGGCATTAGAGACCCAGTACTTC
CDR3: CASSGRQGALETQYF

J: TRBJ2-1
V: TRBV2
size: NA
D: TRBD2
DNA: TGTGCCAGCAGTGACAGCGGGAGGGCCATAGGGTTCTTC
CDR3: CASSDSGRAIGFF

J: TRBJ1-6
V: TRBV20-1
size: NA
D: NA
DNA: TGCAGTGCTAGAGAGGGCAGATTGTATAATTCACCCCTCCACTTT
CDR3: CSAREGRLYNSPLHF

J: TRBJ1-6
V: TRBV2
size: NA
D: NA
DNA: TGTGCCAGCAGGGGGGATCGGTCACCCCTCCACTTT
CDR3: CASRGDRSPLHF

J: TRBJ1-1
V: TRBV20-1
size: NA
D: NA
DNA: TGCAGTGCTCCTCCAGGGGAATCACCGAACACTGAAGCTTTCTTT
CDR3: CSAPPGESPNTEAFF

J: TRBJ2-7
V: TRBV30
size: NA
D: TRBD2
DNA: TGTGCCTGTCTCGGACTAGCGGGAGTGGGGCAGTACTTC
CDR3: CACLGLAGVGQYF